Below, 20 T cell receptor beta chains from the same sample are listed, as sequenced in a study of T-cell memory formation after mild COVID-19 (dated by TCRdb to the early 2020s). The method behind the library was 5' RACE. Data came from an Illumina NovaSeq 6000. The raw public reads went through TCRdb reprocessing: fastp at Q25, MiXCR clone calling, in-frame beta chains kept. All rows with the same CDR3 protein become a single entry with the most common DNA and genes. This sample gives some 450,000 distinct CDR3 sequences in total; 15% to 20% of them show up just once. The ten largest clones take up roughly 21% of the sample. Material: PBMCs or a T cell subset sorted from them (not recorded which). The receptors were gathered from a man aged 18 to 30 who had mild COVID-19 (a few samples of this study predate the infection). The sample titles of this study are shuffled in the database, so cell type and time point are left out; the donor was told from shared clones.

The chain is built from TRBV7-3 and TRBJ2-5; no clear D. Germline values: CDR1 SGHTA, CDR2 FQGTGA. The CDR3 covers 15 residues. V was clipped by 2 bases and J by 5 bases, with 15 bases between them. CDR3 loop: CASSLGDSPPETQYF. CDR3 bases: TGTGCCAGCAGCTTAGGTGACTCTCCACCGGAGACCCAGTACTTC.

This clonotype was detected only a few times. This sequence joins TRBV7-8 and TRBJ2-2; no definite D call. There are 14 residues in the CDR3. V lost 5 bases and J lost 5, with 12 bases in between. From germline, CDR1 is SGHVS and CDR2 FQNEAQ. The CDR3 here is CASSKMGGTGELFF. The CDR3, as DNA: TGTGCCAGCAGCAAAATGGGTGGGACCGGGGAGCTGTTTTTT.

This clonotype has at least ten counts. The V call is TRBV12-3 or TRBV12-4, the J call TRBJ1-5; 7 bases map to TRBD1. V lost 6 bases and J lost 1; bases outside the gene matches: 18. The CDR3 is made up of 19 amino acids. CDR3 sequence: CASSRFSRGIRWSNQPQHF. The CDR3 DNA is TGTGCCAGCAGCAGGTTTTCCAGGGGGATTCGATGGAGCAATCAGCCCCAGCATTTT.

The chain couples TRBV20-1 to TRBJ2-7; 7 nucleotides match TRBD2. J gave up 4 bases and V 1 base, and 4 bases lay outside the gene matches. Germline CDR1 DFQATT, CDR2 SNEGSKA (reference sequence). This CDR3 is 13 amino acids long. CDR3 residues: CSARVAGRYEQYF. The CDR3 DNA reads TGCAGTGCTAGAGTCGCCGGGAGGTACGAGCAGTACTTC.

V gene TRBV7-8 combines with J gene TRBJ2-2, with a weak D call TRBD1 (8 bases). CDR3 length: 17 residues. CDR1 is SGHVS and CDR2 is FQNEAQ in the germline V gene. Trimming took off 0 bases at V and 1 base at J, with 12 bases between the two ends. This CDR3 reads CASSLAYRGGNTGELFF. CDR3 DNA: TGTGCCAGCAGCTTAGCCTACAGGGGGGGGAACACCGGGGAGCTGTTTTTT.

This clonotype turned up a few times. V gene TRBV4-1 combines with J gene TRBJ2-1; 10 bases align to TRBD1. The V gene end was trimmed by 2 bases and the J gene end by 7 bases; junction bases not matched to a gene: 8. Germline assignment: CDR1 MGHRA and CDR2 YSYEKL. This CDR3 region has 16 residues. The CDR3 loop is CASSQPGQGLRNEQFF. CDR3 DNA sequence: TGCGCCAGCAGCCAACCGGGACAGGGGCTGAGGAATGAGCAGTTCTTC.

Turning to this clonotype: Compared with germline, one end of the junction differs, possibly owing to a read error. This sequence joins TRBV7-7 and TRBJ2-1; D ambiguous. Germline V gene sequence: CDR1 SSHAT, CDR2 FNYEAQ (reference sequence). The CDR3 is 13 residues long. The CDR3 protein is CASSLATVSEQFF. As DNA, the CDR3 is TGTGCTAGCAGCTTAGCTACAGTTTCGGAGCAGTTCTTC.

The CDR3 loop is CSVETRLLEEETQYF. The DNA of the CDR3 is TGCAGCGTTGAGACCCGTTTACTAGAGGAGGAGACCCAGTACTTC. The V and J genes are TRBV29-1 and TRBJ2-5; TRBD2 is a possible D gene (5 bases). Trimming shortened V by 3 bases and J by 5 bases, and 19 bases separated the two germline ends. This CDR3 comprises 15 residues. Germline V gene lookup returns CDR1 SQVTM and CDR2 ANQGSEA.

J is TRBJ1-1 and V is TRBV4-3; D is perhaps TRBD1 (6 bases). Trimming cost V 3 bases and J 4 bases, with 15 bases left between them. This CDR3 region has 15 residues. Germline CDR1 LGHNA, CDR2 YSLEER. CDR3 amino acids: CASSQENPGATEAFF. CDR3 DNA: TGCGCCAGCAGCCAGGAAAACCCAGGGGCCACTGAAGCTTTCTTT.

This clonotype was observed a few times. The V call is TRBV10-3, the J call TRBJ2-7; tentatively, D is TRBD1 or TRBD2 (5 bases each). The CDR3 sequence is 14 residues long. V was shortened by 3 bases and J by 5 bases, with 14 bases between the two germline ends. CDR1 ENHRY and CDR2 SYGVKD come from the germline V gene. As DNA, the CDR3 is TGTGCCATCAGTGACCGGGACCGCCCGAACGAGCAGTACTTC. It is translated as CAISDRDRPNEQYF.

V is TRBV7-9 and J is TRBJ1-2; no definite D call. CDR3 length: 15 amino acids. Between the trimmed V and J ends, which lost 4 bases and 2 bases, there was a span of 14 bases. Germline V gene data show CDR1 as SEHNR and CDR2 as FQNEAQ (reference sequence). DNA for the CDR3: TGTGCCAGCAGCTACCCCGGACGTGGGAACTATGGCTACACCTTC. Its translation is CASSYPGRGNYGYTF.

Only a few counts were recorded for this clonotype. This sequence joins TRBV3-1 and TRBJ2-1, with D possibly matching TRBD2 (6 bases). The CDR3 is 12 residues long. Trimming pared 3 bases from V and 10 bases from J, leaving 10 bases between. From germline, CDR1 is LGHDT and CDR2 YNNKEL (reference sequence). This CDR3 reads CASSHRLGEQFF. The CDR3 DNA follows: TGTGCCAGCAGCCATCGACTAGGAGAGCAGTTCTTC.

This clonotype has at least ten counts. V is TRBV5-1 and J is TRBJ1-2, with TRBD1 as a possible D gene (6 bases). Deletions cut 4 bases from V and 2 bases from J, with 12 bases between. The germline V gene encodes CDR1 SGHRS and CDR2 YFSETQ. The CDR3 runs 14 residues. CDR3 sequence (DNA): TGCGCCAGCAGCGTAATCGGGACAAACTATGGCTACACCTTC. This encodes CASSVIGTNYGYTF.

This chain links TRBV12-3 or TRBV12-4 with TRBJ1-2; D remains ambiguous. V was trimmed by 5 bases and J by 8 bases, leaving 12 bases between them. The CDR3 has 12 amino acids. This CDR3 reads CASSPQRGGYTF. The DNA for the CDR3 is TGTGCCAGCAGTCCCCAAAGAGGAGGCTACACCTTC.

V is TRBV4-1 and J is TRBJ1-1, with TRBD1 matching 9 bases. This CDR3 comprises 15 residues. Germline assignment: CDR1 MGHRA and CDR2 YSYEKL. The V segment lost 1 base and the J segment 4 bases; nucleotides outside the gene matches: 4. DNA for the CDR3: TGCGCCAGCAGCCAAGGGGGACAGGGCTTCACTGAAGCTTTCTTT. Amino acids: CASSQGGQGFTEAFF.

The rearrangement uses TRBV19 and TRBJ2-7; D possibly matches TRBD1 or TRBD2 (5 bases each). CDR1 and CDR2 from the germline V gene are LNHDA and SQIVND (reference sequence). This CDR3 is built from 14 residues. V shed 4 bases and J shed 0 bases, with 10 bases lying between them. The CDR3 sequence: CASSRDAGSYEQYF. The DNA for the CDR3 is TGTGCCAGTAGTAGGGACGCCGGCTCCTACGAGCAGTACTTC.

The V call is TRBV7-9, the J call TRBJ2-5; D is perhaps TRBD1 (6 bases). The CDR3 contains 13 residues. V lost 10 bases and J 1 base, leaving 13 bases between the germline ends. CDR1 SEHNR and CDR2 FQNEAQ come from the germline V gene (reference sequence). CDR3 DNA sequence: TGTGCCACTCACAGGGTCGGCCAAGAGACCCAGTACTTC. Residues: CATHRVGQETQYF.

The gene calls are TRBV4-3 and TRBJ1-4; tentatively, D is TRBD1 (5 bases). Looked up from germline, CDR1 is LGHNA and CDR2 is YSLEER. With 2 bases removed from V and 7 bases from J, the gap between germline ends came to 11 bases. This CDR3 is 14 amino acids long. The chain's CDR3 is CASSQMWGGEKLFF. CDR3 sequence (DNA): TGCGCCAGCAGCCAAATGTGGGGGGGTGAAAAACTGTTTTTT.

This chain joins TRBV6-2 or TRBV6-3 and TRBJ2-4; 8 bases agree with TRBD2. The CDR3 length is 13 residues. CDR1 is MNHEY and CDR2 is SVGEGT in the germline V gene. The V gene end was trimmed by 2 bases and the J gene end by 8 bases; junction bases not matched to a gene: 2. Here the CDR3 DNA reads TGTGCCAGCAGTTACCGGGGGGGCGACATTCAGTACTTC. Translating it yields CASSYRGGDIQYF.

This chain connects TRBV29-1 to TRBJ2-7, with D maybe TRBD1 (5 bases). Germline lookup yields CDR1 SQVTM and CDR2 ANQGSEA. CDR3 length equals 11 residues. Trimming shortened V by 6 bases and J by 4 bases, and 10 bases separated the two germline ends. The CDR3 loop reads CSVISGYEQYF. As DNA, the CDR3 is TGCAGCGTGATATCAGGGTACGAGCAGTACTTC.